Here is one T cell receptor (beta chain) with its context. Its antigen is as yet unknown. There are 15 residues in the CDR3. V shed 10 bases and J 3 bases; nucleotides not matched to a gene: 12. In germline, CDR1 is MNHEY, CDR2 SVGEGT. The record originates from a study of T cell repertoires in cytomegalovirus infection. Study-wide background: The authors used CMV epitopes that were HLA-C-restricted (recently identified) and HLA-B-restricted (well studied).

TCRdb itself ran the reads through MiXCR, one entry per CDR3 protein. The table has 900,000 to 950,000 distinct CDR3 sequences, 31% seen once. The sample consisted of cultured CD8+ T cells from PBMCs, taken from culture after CMV antigen stimulation. This chain joins TRBV6-2 or TRBV6-3 and TRBJ2-4; 7 nucleotides align to TRBD1. This TCR derives from a human donor in good health (CMV status not recorded). Some clones in this sample may be carry-over from other donors' samples. CDR3 nucleotides: TGTGCCACCATTCTAGGGGGCTACGACAAAAACATTCAGTACTTC. Its protein product is CATILGGYDKNIQYF.